The rows below give T cell receptor beta chains drawn from one sample of a study of shared clonotypes between healthy human individuals. Using immunoSEQ multiplex PCR, the repertoire was profiled, and TCRdb retains in-frame clones only, with some absent. The table has around 2.5 million clones, more than 85% seen once. Sequenced material: naive CD4+ T cells from PBMCs. These receptors were collected from a man aged 18 to 35 in good health. Some clones in this sample may be carry-over from other donors' samples. The CDR3 runs from the conserved cysteine through the conserved F or W. The order of the fields is J gene, D gene, clone size, V gene, CDR3 DNA, CDR3 protein. The D gene is left open where the match is weak. The size of a clone is reported for some rows only, either as once, few or many, or as a class for expanded clones.

>TRBJ2-2|TRBD2|-|TRBV5-1
TGCGCCAGCAGCTTGTTAGCGGGAGTAAGCACCGGGGAGCTGTTTTTT
CASSLLAGVSTGELFF
>TRBJ2-3|-|-|TRBV2
TGTGCCAGCAGTGAAGCGCTAAGGGAAGATACGCAGTATTTT
CASSEALREDTQYF
>TRBJ1-6|TRBD1|-|TRBV30
TGTGCCTGGAGTCCAGGGGGTACACCCCTCCACTTT
CAWSPGGTPLHF
>TRBJ2-7|-|-|TRBV5-4
TGTGCCAGCAGCTCTGGAGTCAGTCCGGGCGAGCAGTACTTC
CASSSGVSPGEQYF
>TRBJ1-2|-|-|TRBV4-1
TGCGCCAGCAGCCACCGGGACACAGAGGGCTACACCTTC
CASSHRDTEGYTF
>TRBJ2-1|-|-|TRBV23-1
TGCGCCAGCAGTCAATCGTGGGCAGGGTGCTACAATGAGCAGTTCTTC
CASSQSWAGCYNEQFF
>TRBJ1-2|-|-|TRBV28
TGTGCCAGCAGCCCCCCTGGGGTAGGAGTCTATGGCTACACCTTC
CASSPPGVGVYGYTF
>TRBJ2-7|-|-|TRBV15
TGTGCCACCAGCAGAGCCGGGGCTCCTAGGAGCTCCTACGAGCAGTACTTC
CATSRAGAPRSSYEQYF
>TRBJ2-7|-|-|TRBV7-3
TGTGCCAGCAGCTTGGGGGGTACCCTCTCCTACGAGCAGTACTTC
CASSLGGTLSYEQYF
>TRBJ2-1|TRBD2|-|TRBV6-4
TGTGCCAGCAGTGAAGGCGCGGGGGGGGAGCAGTTCTTC
CASSEGAGGEQFF
>TRBJ2-1|TRBD2|-|TRBV4-1
TGCGCCAGCAGCCCAGTTCAGGCGGGAGGAGGTAATGAGCAGTTCTTC
CASSPVQAGGGNEQFF
>TRBJ2-3|-|once|TRBV7-9
TGTGCCAGCAGCTTATCGCAGACCACAGATACGCAGTATTTT
CASSLSQTTDTQYF
>TRBJ2-7|-|-|TRBV28
TGTGCCAGCAGTTCCCCGGCCTACGAGCAGTACTTC
CASSSPAYEQYF
>TRBJ2-2|-|-|TRBV28
TGTGCCAGCAGTGGAGGGATTGGCGGGGAGCTGTTTTTT
CASSGGIGGELFF
>TRBJ2-5|-|-|TRBV28
TGTGCCAGCAGTGGCGGGTCTCCCTTGGACTTC
CASSGGSPLDF
>TRBJ1-3|-|-|TRBV5-6
TGTGCCAGCAGCTTATGGGTTGGAAACACCATATATTTT
CASSLWVGNTIYF
>TRBJ1-2|TRBD1|-|TRBV28
TGTGCCAGCCGTACTAGACAGGGGGGGATCTATGGCTACACCTTC
CASRTRQGGIYGYTF
>TRBJ2-3|-|-|TRBV25-1
TGTGCCAGCGCAGCCGGGGGTTTGGGCACAGATACGCAGTATTTT
CASAAGGLGTDTQYF
>TRBJ2-1|-|-|TRBV23-1
TGCGCCAGCAGTCAAGCTAGTTCGGGTAATGAGCAGTTCTTC
CASSQASSGNEQFF
>TRBJ2-7|-|-|TRBV18
TGTGCCAGCTCACCGGCGCGGGCAGGGGGGTACGAGCAGTACTTC
CASSPARAGGYEQYF
>TRBJ1-1|-|few|TRBV2
TGTGCCAGCACCCCCCCGGGCCCTGGAGCTTTCTTT
CASTPPGPGAFF
>TRBJ1-4|TRBD1|-|TRBV25-1
TGTGCCAGCAGTGCCTCGCGGACAGGGGATGAAAAACTGTTTTTT
CASSASRTGDEKLFF
>TRBJ1-1|-|-|TRBV9
TGTGCCAGCAGCGTAGCTCCCTGGGGGGAGAACACTGAAGCTTTCTTT
CASSVAPWGENTEAFF
>TRBJ2-5|TRBD1|-|TRBV5-1
TGCGCCAGCACCCTCCAAACGGGACAGGGGGGATTGGAGACCCAGTACTTC
CASTLQTGQGGLETQYF
>TRBJ1-6|-|-|TRBV6-5
TGTGCCAGCAGAAAAGCCGGGCCACCCCATTCACCCCTCCACTTT
CASRKAGPPHSPLHF
>TRBJ1-3|-|once|TRBV7-8
TGTGCCAGCAGCTCGTCCGGGCTGAGCTCTGGAAACACCATATATTTT
CASSSSGLSSGNTIYF
>TRBJ2-5|TRBD2|-|TRBV28
TGTGCCAGCAGTTTAATAACTAGCGGGAGGAACGTTTATTACTTC
CASSLITSGRNVYYF
>TRBJ1-5|-|-|TRBV19
TGTGCCAGTAGTGGAGACGGTTATAGCAATCAGCCCCAGCATTTT
CASSGDGYSNQPQHF
>TRBJ1-2|-|-|TRBV6-1
TGTGCCAGCAGTGAAGAGAGAGGCCTCAACCCGAACTATGGCTACACCTTC
CASSEERGLNPNYGYTF
>TRBJ2-7|TRBD1|-|TRBV2
TGTGCCAGCAGCCGGGACAGGGACGCTGGCGAGCAGTACTTC
CASSRDRDAGEQYF
>TRBJ1-2|-|-|TRBV19
TGTGCCAGTAGTATAGATACGGGCCCAGCCAGTGGCTACACCTTC
CASSIDTGPASGYTF
>TRBJ2-3|TRBD2|-|TRBV7-3
TGTGCCAGCAGCCTAGGTAGCGGGAGCACAGATACGCAGTATTTT
CASSLGSGSTDTQYF
>TRBJ2-3|TRBD1|once|TRBV15
TGTGCCACCAGCAGGGTTAGAGGGGGCTTAGGCACAGATACGCAGTATTTT
CATSRVRGGLGTDTQYF
>TRBJ1-3|-|-|TRBV9
TGTGCCAGCAGCGTAGCATACTCTGGAAACACCATATATTTT
CASSVAYSGNTIYF
>TRBJ2-2|-|once|TRBV14
TGTGCCAGCAGCCAGCTAGATCGGACCGGGGAGCTGTTTTTT
CASSQLDRTGELFF
>TRBJ2-3|-|-|TRBV19
TGTGCCAGTACCGCCCAATACACAGATACGCAGTATTTT
CASTAQYTDTQYF
>TRBJ2-1|-|-|TRBV5-1
TGCGCCAGCAGCTTGGGGCGGAACAATGAGCAGTTCTTC
CASSLGRNNEQFF
>TRBJ2-5|-|-|TRBV18
TGTGCCAGCTCACCAGTCGGACAGATAGAGACCCAGTACTTC
CASSPVGQIETQYF
>TRBJ1-2|-|-|TRBV28
TGTGCCAGCAGTTTGACCGGAGCTAACTATGGCTACACCTTC
CASSLTGANYGYTF
>TRBJ2-7|-|-|TRBV2
TGTGCCAGCAGTGAAACAGGGACCGCTTCCTACGAGCAGTACTTC
CASSETGTASYEQYF
>TRBJ2-1|TRBD2|-|TRBV14
TGTGCCAGCAGCTCTCTTAAAACGGGGGGGTATGAGCAGTTCTTC
CASSSLKTGGYEQFF
>TRBJ1-2|-|-|TRBV2
TGTGCCAGCCAGAAGGGCTACACCTTC
CASQKGYTF
>TRBJ2-3|TRBD2|-|TRBV9
TGTGCCAGCAGCCCACGACCCGGGACTAGAGACACAGATACGCAGTATTTT
CASSPRPGTRDTDTQYF
>TRBJ1-3|TRBD1|-|TRBV28
TGTGCCAGCAGCCAGGGACAGGGTTTCGACACCATATATTTT
CASSQGQGFDTIYF
>TRBJ2-7|-|once|TRBV15
TGTGCCACCAGCAGAGAAACAGGCCCTCCTGTCGAGCAGTACTTC
CATSRETGPPVEQYF
>TRBJ2-7|-|-|TRBV14
TGTGCCAGCAGCCAAGTAGGATATCAGGCGGGGTTCTCCTACGAGCAGTACTTC
CASSQVGYQAGFSYEQYF
>TRBJ2-5|-|-|TRBV30
TGTGCCTGGAATCGGGGGCACCTACAAGAGACCCAGTACTTC
CAWNRGHLQETQYF
>TRBJ1-4|-|-|TRBV5-1
TGCGCCAGCAGCTTGAGGGCAGCCCAAACTAATGAAAAACTGTTTTTT
CASSLRAAQTNEKLFF
>TRBJ2-3|TRBD2|-|TRBV10-3
TGTGCCATCAGACTGGGGACTAGCAGGTCAGATACGCAGTATTTT
CAIRLGTSRSDTQYF
>TRBJ2-5|-|-|TRBV27
TGTGCCAGCAGTTTAGGGGGCCGCTGGGAGACCCAGTACTTC
CASSLGGRWETQYF
>TRBJ1-5|TRBD1|-|TRBV28
TGTGCCAGCAGTTCCCAACAGGGGGTTGTCAATCAGCCCCAGCATTTT
CASSSQQGVVNQPQHF
>TRBJ1-2|TRBD1|-|TRBV15
TGTGCCACCACGGCGGGACAGAGGATTTATGGCTACACCTTC
CATTAGQRIYGYTF
>TRBJ2-5|-|-|TRBV11-2
TGTGCCAGCAGCCCGATCGGGACCGCCCAAGAGACCCAGTACTTC
CASSPIGTAQETQYF
>TRBJ2-2|-|-|TRBV19
TGTGCCAGTAAGAGGGACCCGAACACCGGGGAGCTGTTTTTT
CASKRDPNTGELFF
>TRBJ1-1|TRBD1|-|TRBV29-1
TGCAGCGGAGGACAGGGGGCCCACACTGAAGCTTTCTTT
CSGGQGAHTEAFF
>TRBJ2-3|TRBD1|-|TRBV5-1
TGCGCCAGCAGCTGGGGGACAGGTGTTTTTCAGGATACGCAGTATTTT
CASSWGTGVFQDTQYF